The 32 T cell receptor beta chains below come from one sample, sequenced in a study of glioma-infiltrating T cells after dendritic cell vaccination. Libraries were prepared by immunoSEQ multiplex PCR; TCRdb keeps only in-frame clonotypes and omits some of them. Of about 92,000 clones in the sample, about nine tenths were seen once. The sample in question was blood, obtained before dendritic cell vaccination. These TCRs come from a human donor with glioblastoma.

This chain links TRBV7-8 with TRBJ1-5; TRBD1 aligns across 8 bases. This CDR3 region has 16 residues. Looked up from germline, CDR1 is SGHVS and CDR2 is FQNEAQ. The trim removed 1 base at V and 5 bases at J, leaving 7 bases unmatched. CDR3 bases: TGTGCCAGCAGCTTAGGCACAGGGGGTAGTTATCAGCCCCAGCATTTT. This translates into CASSLGTGGSYQPQHF.

This clone has just a few counts. The chain has TRBV19 and TRBJ1-2; 8 bases align to TRBD1. The germline CDR1 and CDR2 sequences are LNHDA and SQIVND (reference sequence). Trimming cost V 4 bases and J 4 bases; bases outside gene matches: 8. This CDR3 spans 15 amino acids. Written as DNA, the CDR3 is TGTGCCAGTAGTAGCGACAGGGGTGGTGGCTATGGCTACACCTTC. As protein: CASSSDRGGGYGYTF.

V is TRBV28 and J is TRBJ1-5; D ambiguous. Trimming left V 10 bases short and J 11 bases short, with 15 bases between. CDR3 length equals 11 residues. Germline CDR1 and CDR2: MDHEN and SYDVKM. The CDR3 bases are TGTGCCACCTCGACACCGTCCGCCCAGCATTTT. Amino acids: CATSTPSAQHF. Together with reference TRBV28 and TRBJ1-5, the CDR3 gives the full variable domain: DVKVTQSSRYLVKRTGEKVFLECVQDMDHENMFWYRQDPGLGLRLIYFSYDVKMKEKGDIPEGYSVSREKKERFSLILESASTNQTSMYLCATSTPSAQHFGDGTRLSIL.

The V gene is TRBV29-1, the J gene TRBJ1-1; TRBD1 might be the D (6 bases). V lost 4 bases, J lost 1 base, and 10 bases lay in between. CDR1 and CDR2 (germline): SQVTM, ANQGSEA. This CDR3 comprises 13 residues. The DNA of the CDR3 is TGCAGCGTTGCCTGGGGGCCGAACACTGAAGCTTTCTTT. This translates into CSVAWGPNTEAFF.

The CDR3 is CASSFAHSNQPQHF. The DNA of the CDR3 is TGTGCCAGCAGCTTCGCACATAGCAATCAGCCCCAGCATTTT. This rearrangement joins TRBV5-6 to TRBJ1-5; no definite D call. Germline V gene data show CDR1 as SGHDT and CDR2 as YYEEEE. This CDR3 region has 14 residues. The V end was cut by 2 bases, the J end by 0 bases, with 6 bases between.

V is TRBV4-2 and J is TRBJ1-2, with TRBD1 as a possible D gene (5 bases). Germline V CDR1 and CDR2: LGHNA, YNFKEQ. V shed 4 bases and J shed 4 bases, with 16 bases lying between them. The CDR3 loop spans 15 amino acids. The CDR3 region is CASSLPGGGIYGYTF. CDR3 nucleotides: TGTGCCAGCAGCCTCCCTGGGGGGGGGATCTATGGCTACACCTTC.

This rearrangement joins TRBV5-8 to TRBJ2-7, with a possible D match to TRBD1 (5 bases). The germline gives CDR1 SGHTS, CDR2 YDEGEE. This CDR3 has 13 residues. The germline V and J ends were trimmed by 1 base and 1 base, with 6 bases remaining between them. The CDR3 coding sequence is TGTGCCAGCAGCTTGCAGGGATCCTACGAGCAGTACTTC. The encoded protein is CASSLQGSYEQYF.

The rearrangement uses TRBV28 and TRBJ1-5, with a tentative D call TRBD1 (5 bases). Trimming shortened V by 3 bases and J by 7 bases, and 13 bases separated the two germline ends. This CDR3 has 14 residues. Per germline, CDR1 MDHEN and CDR2 SYDVKM. The CDR3 coding sequence is TGTGCCAGCAGTTTGGAGTCTGGGGGGCAGCCCCAGCATTTT. Its protein is CASSLESGGQPQHF.

The rearrangement uses TRBV5-1 and TRBJ1-4, with 8 nucleotides matching TRBD1. This CDR3 has 13 amino acids. The germline gives CDR1 SGHRS, CDR2 YFSETQ. V gave up 4 bases and J gave up 6 bases; unmatched junction bases: 2. In DNA form, the CDR3 reads TGCGCCAGCAGCCAGGACAGGGATGAAAAACTGTTTTTT. Its protein product is CASSQDRDEKLFF. Combining the CDR3 with reference TRBV5-1 and TRBJ1-4 gives the whole variable domain KAGVTQTPRYLIKTRGQQVTLSCSPISGHRSVSWYQQTPGQGLQFLFEYFSETQRNKGNFPGRFSGRQFSNSRSEMNVSTLELGDSALYLCASSQDRDEKLFFGSGTQLSVL.

The rearrangement joins TRBV27 to TRBJ1-1; 7 positions match TRBD1. CDR1 and CDR2 from the germline V gene are MNHEY and SMNVEV (reference sequence). This CDR3 region has 14 residues. V dropped 2 bases and J dropped 4; count of bases not matched to a gene: 4. In nucleotides, the CDR3 is TGTGCCAGCAGTTTACAGGGGGAAGTCACTGAAGCTTTCTTT. Amino acids: CASSLQGEVTEAFF.

The chain combines TRBV16 with TRBJ1-3, with 7 bases aligning to TRBD1. The CDR3 runs 15 residues. Germline V gene lookup returns CDR1 KGHSY and CDR2 FQNENV. J lost 4 bases, V lost 0 bases, and 3 bases had no gene match. CDR3 residues: CASSQSGGFGNTIYF. DNA for the CDR3: TGTGCCAGCAGCCAATCAGGGGGCTTCGGAAACACCATATATTTT.

This rearrangement joins TRBV19 to TRBJ1-2, with D maybe TRBD1 (5 bases). Between the trimmed V and J ends, which lost 4 bases and 2 bases, there was a span of 17 bases. Looked up from germline, CDR1 is LNHDA and CDR2 is SQIVND (reference sequence). This CDR3 comprises 16 residues. CDR3 in DNA: TGTGCCAGTAGTACCCCCGGGCGGACAACAAACTATGGCTACACCTTC. Amino acids: CASSTPGRTTNYGYTF. Using reference TRBV19 and TRBJ1-2 for the parts outside the CDR3, the full variable domain is DGGITQSPKYLFRKEGQNVTLSCEQNLNHDAMYWYRQDPGQGLRLIYYSQIVNDFQKGDIAEGYSVSREKKESFPLTVTSAQKNPTAFYLCASSTPGRTTNYGYTFGSGTRLTVV.

This chain links TRBV9 with TRBJ2-7, with 8 bases matching TRBD2. Germline CDR1 and CDR2: SGDLS and YYNGEE. With 4 bases clipped from V and 5 bases from J, the junction kept 11 bases outside the gene matches. The CDR3 loop spans 15 amino acids. In nucleotides, the CDR3 is TGTGCCAGCAGCCCCAGCGGCGGGAGGAACAACGAGCAGTACTTC. Protein sequence: CASSPSGGRNNEQYF.

This rearrangement joins TRBV9 to TRBJ2-3; 10 bases agree with TRBD2. The ends lost 4 bases at V and 2 bases at J; junction bases unmatched: 7. CDR1 and CDR2 from the germline V gene are SGDLS and YYNGEE. The CDR3 spans 16 residues. CDR3 region: CASSNLAGANTDTQYF. For the CDR3, the DNA is TGTGCCAGCAGCAATCTAGCGGGGGCGAACACAGATACGCAGTATTTT.

This clone was counted a single time. The rearrangement links TRBV4-2 to TRBJ2-7; TRBD1 aligns across 8 bases. The CDR3 contains 15 residues. Germline V gene lookup returns CDR1 LGHNA and CDR2 YNFKEQ. V gave up 1 base and J gave up 2 bases; unmatched junction bases: 4. CDR3 coding DNA: TGTGCCAGCAGCCAAGGGGACAGGACGACCTACGAGCAGTACTTC. Its protein is CASSQGDRTTYEQYF.

CDR3 coding DNA: TGCAGCGTTGAAAACCCCCACGGGTCAGCAGAAGGCGAGCAGTACTTC. It yields the protein CSVENPHGSAEGEQYF. J is TRBJ2-7 and V is TRBV29-1, with unresolved D. There are 16 residues in the CDR3. From germline, CDR1 is SQVTM and CDR2 ANQGSEA. Trimming cost V 2 bases and J 6 bases, with 23 bases left between them.

The chain uses TRBV14 and TRBJ2-7, with D tentatively TRBD2 (6 bases). V was clipped by 4 bases and J by 1 base, with 17 bases between them. The CDR3 sequence is 16 residues long. CDR1 SGHDN and CDR2 FVKESK come from the germline V gene. CDR3 loop: CASSPIGGVGSYEQYF. CDR3 DNA sequence: TGTGCCAGCAGCCCCATCGGCGGGGTTGGATCCTACGAGCAGTACTTC. The full variable domain, rest sourced from reference TRBV14 and TRBJ2-7, is EAGVTQFPSHSVIEKGQTVTLRCDPISGHDNLYWYRRVMGKEIKFLLHFVKESKQDESGMPNNRFLAERTGGTYSTLKVQPAELEDSGVYFCASSPIGGVGSYEQYFGPGTRLTVT.

The chain uses TRBV6-6 and TRBJ2-3; 12 bases align to TRBD2. The CDR3 sequence is 16 residues long. Germline CDR1 is MNHNY and CDR2 is SVGAGI (reference sequence). Trimming took 2 bases from V and 3 from J; bases not matched to a gene: 3. In DNA, the CDR3 is TGTGCCAGCAGTTACACCCTAGCGGGGGGGACAGATACGCAGTATTTT. This gives the protein CASSYTLAGGTDTQYF.

This chain joins TRBV19 and TRBJ2-2; TRBD1 is a possible D gene (6 bases). Germline V CDR1 and CDR2: LNHDA, SQIVND (reference sequence). The CDR3 contains 15 residues. Trimming removed 7 bases from V and 1 base from J, with 13 bases in between. CDR3 sequence reads: CASTPGDVNTGELFF. CDR3 in DNA: TGTGCCAGTACCCCAGGGGATGTGAACACCGGGGAGCTGTTTTTT.

V and J are TRBV30 and TRBJ1-5, with a weak D call TRBD1 (5 bases). Per germline, CDR1 GTSNPN and CDR2 SVGIG (reference sequence). The V end lost 2 bases, the J end lost 4 bases, and 9 bases lay between the germline ends. The CDR3 consists of 13 residues. CDR3 residues: CAWSMDTNQPQHF. Here the CDR3 DNA reads TGTGCCTGGAGTATGGACACTAATCAGCCCCAGCATTTT.

V gene TRBV19 combines with J gene TRBJ1-1, with D possibly TRBD1 on 6 matching bases. The V end was cut by 9 bases, the J end by 5 bases, with 19 bases between. Germline V lookup: CDR1 LNHDA, CDR2 SQIVND (reference sequence). This CDR3 comprises 14 residues. The CDR3 bases are TGTGCCAGCCCATGGCAGGGGTGGGGAACTGAAGCTTTCTTT. It encodes CASPWQGWGTEAFF. Variable domain in full (rest from reference TRBV19 and TRBJ1-1): DGGITQSPKYLFRKEGQNVTLSCEQNLNHDAMYWYRQDPGQGLRLIYYSQIVNDFQKGDIAEGYSVSREKKESFPLTVTSAQKNPTAFYLCASPWQGWGTEAFFGQGTRLTVV.

This clone has only one observation. The V call is TRBV28, the J call TRBJ1-5; no definite D call. CDR1 MDHEN and CDR2 SYDVKM come from the germline V gene. Trimming stripped 4 bases from V and 3 bases from J, with 13 bases between. CDR3 length: 15 amino acids. The CDR3 DNA is TGTGCCAGCAGTTCGCGTACGGCGGACAATCAGCCCCAGCATTTT. It translates to CASSSRTADNQPQHF.

The genes are TRBV29-1 and TRBJ2-3; 7 bases are a match to TRBD1. The CDR3 length is 12 residues. The J segment lost 6 bases and the V segment lost 5 bases, leaving 5 bases of the junction unmatched. The germline CDR1 and CDR2 sequences are SQVTM and ANQGSEA. The CDR3 DNA follows: TGCAGCGTTAACCGAGGGGGCGATACGCAGTATTTT. It is translated as CSVNRGGDTQYF.

The V gene is TRBV5-4, the J gene TRBJ2-7, with TRBD2 identical over 13 bases. Unmatched junction bases numbered 5, after V lost 4 bases and J lost 1 base. Germline CDR1 and CDR2: SGHNT and YYREEE (reference sequence). The CDR3 has 16 amino acids. CDR3 DNA: TGTGCCAGCAGCCCCACTAGCGGGGGGGCTTCCTACGAGCAGTACTTC. Encoded protein: CASSPTSGGASYEQYF.

This sequence joins TRBV7-2 and TRBJ2-7; a weak D match, TRBD1 (6 bases). V gave up 5 bases and J gave up 4 bases, with 9 bases separating them. The CDR3 consists of 12 residues. Germline CDR1 and CDR2: SGHTA and FQGNSA. In DNA, the CDR3 is TGTGCCAGCAGCCCCGACAGGTACGAGCAGTACTTC. As protein: CASSPDRYEQYF.

Only one count was recorded for this clone. The chain uses TRBV23-1 and TRBJ2-7; TRBD1 matches 7 bases. TRBV23-1 is recorded as an ORF, its role being uncertain. V lost 0 bases, J lost 4 bases, and 9 bases stayed unmatched. This CDR3 is 16 amino acids long. The CDR3: CASSQSNKGASYEQYF. DNA of the CDR3: TGCGCCAGCAGTCAATCGAATAAGGGGGCTAGTTACGAGCAGTACTTC.

J is TRBJ1-2 and V is TRBV7-3; no firm D call. The CDR3 totals 13 residues. Looked up from germline, CDR1 is SGHTA and CDR2 is FQGTGA. V was trimmed by 5 bases and J by 8 bases, leaving 15 bases between them. CDR3 DNA sequence: TGTGCCAGCAGCAGCCGATACGATTCCGGCTACACCTTC. Protein: CASSSRYDSGYTF. Combining the CDR3 with reference TRBV7-3 and TRBJ1-2 gives the whole variable domain GAGVSQTPSNKVTEKGKYVELRCDPISGHTALYWYRQSLGQGPEFLIYFQGTGAADDSGLPNDRFFAVRPEGSVSTLKIQRTERGDSAVYLCASSSRYDSGYTFGSGTRLTVV.

This clone has only a few counts. CDR3 sequence reads: CASSLRVNYEQYF. DNA of the CDR3: TGTGCCAGCAGTCTCAGGGTGAACTACGAGCAGTACTTC. The gene calls are TRBV6-6 and TRBJ2-7; D is possibly TRBD1 (5 bases). Trimming shortened V by 5 bases and J by 3 bases, and 11 bases separated the two germline ends. The CDR3 has 13 residues. Germline V gives CDR1 MNHNY, CDR2 SVGAGI (reference sequence).

The rearrangement links TRBV12-5 to TRBJ1-6, with unresolved D. The CDR3 extends over 13 amino acids. CDR1 and CDR2 (germline): LGHNT, FRNRAP. The V gene lost 3 bases and the J gene lost 6 bases, with 6 bases spanning the gap. The CDR3 sequence: CASGFVANSPLHF. CDR3 sequence (DNA): TGTGCTAGTGGTTTCGTGGCTAATTCACCCCTCCACTTT.

The chain links TRBV6-5 to TRBJ1-4, with a possible D match to TRBD1 (6 bases). The CDR3 totals 14 residues. V lost 4 bases and J 3 bases, leaving 9 bases between the germline ends. Germline values: CDR1 MNHEY, CDR2 SVGAGI. The CDR3 bases are TGTGCCAGCAGTTCAGGGGTGGCTAATGAAAAACTGTTTTTT. It yields the protein CASSSGVANEKLFF.

The V call is TRBV4-1, the J call TRBJ1-5; a weak D match, TRBD1 (6 bases). Germline V gene lookup returns CDR1 MGHRA and CDR2 YSYEKL. The CDR3 runs to 16 residues. Trimming stripped 0 bases from V and 4 bases from J, with 13 bases between. The CDR3 protein is CASSQEPGDQNQPQHF. In DNA, the CDR3 is TGCGCCAGCAGCCAAGAACCAGGGGACCAGAATCAGCCCCAGCATTTT.

This clone has more than one count but fewer than ten. This chain connects TRBV30 to TRBJ2-4; TRBD1 matches at 7 bases. The germline CDR1 and CDR2 sequences are GTSNPN and SVGIG (reference sequence). The CDR3 is made up of 15 amino acids. Trimming at V came to 0 bases and at J to 8 bases, leaving 10 bases not matched to a gene. CDR3 region: CAWSVKTGSHHIQYF. As DNA, the CDR3 is TGTGCCTGGAGTGTTAAGACAGGGAGTCATCACATTCAGTACTTC. The variable domain in full, with the rest retrieved from reference TRBV30 and TRBJ2-4, is SQTIHQWPATLVQPVGSPLSLECTVEGTSNPNLYWYRQAAGRGLQLLFYSVGIGQISSEVPQNLSASRPQDRQFILSSKKLLLSDSGFYLCAWSVKTGSHHIQYFGAGTRLSVL.